Listed below are T cell receptor beta chains from one sample, sequenced in a study of CD8+ T cells in alopecia areata. Profiled with immunoSEQ multiplex PCR; TCRdb holds only in-frame clones, not every one. Found here are 69,000 or so clones, roughly 60% of them singletons; the top ten hold under 20%. Specimen: CD8+ T cells sorted from blood, collected at week 0. Source of these receptors: a human donor with alopecia areata. CDR3s include the opening cysteine and the closing phenylalanine or tryptophan. The D gene is left open where the match is weak. A row's size may be missing; if present it is once, few, many or a size class.

J | D | V | size | CDR3 | DNA
TRBJ2-7 | - | TRBV7-9 | once | CASSTTGDTRYF | TGTGCCAGCAGTACGACAGGAGACACTCGGTACTTC
TRBJ1-4 | - | TRBV6-5 | - | CASSYVLGTNEKLFF | TGTGCCAGCAGTTACGTGTTGGGAACTAATGAAAAACTGTTTTTT
TRBJ2-7 | - | TRBV27 | - | CASSPSPNSYTYEQYF | TGTGCCAGCAGTCCGTCCCCGAATAGTTACACCTACGAGCAGTACTTC
TRBJ2-7 | - | TRBV14 | - | CASSPPGYEQYF | TGTGCCAGCAGCCCGCCGGGTTACGAGCAGTACTTC
TRBJ2-5 | TRBD1 | TRBV7-9 | - | CASSSTGAETQYF | TGTGCCAGCAGCTCTACAGGGGCAGAGACCCAGTACTTC
TRBJ1-2 | - | TRBV7-2 | - | CASSVPGQPNYGYTF | TGTGCCAGCAGCGTCCCGGGGCAGCCCAACTATGGCTACACCTTC
TRBJ1-5 | - | TRBV6-1 | - | CASSEIAGSRQPQHF | TGTGCCAGCAGTGAAATAGCAGGGTCGCGTCAGCCCCAGCATTTT
TRBJ2-1 | TRBD1 | TRBV4-1 | - | CASSQISGTGLNEQFF | TGCGCCAGCAGCCAGATCTCCGGGACAGGATTGAATGAGCAGTTCTTC
TRBJ1-2 | - | TRBV7-9 | - | CASSSQSTANYGYTF | TGTGCCAGCAGCTCGCAATCGACAGCTAACTATGGCTACACCTTC
TRBJ2-5 | - | TRBV9 | - | CASSVEFGSAQETQYF | TGTGCCAGCAGCGTAGAGTTCGGTAGCGCCCAAGAGACCCAGTACTTC
TRBJ2-1 | - | TRBV29-1 | - | CSVDSFYHEQFF | TGCAGCGTGGACAGTTTTTACCATGAGCAGTTCTTC
TRBJ2-2 | - | TRBV29-1 | - | CSVETRNTGELFF | TGCAGCGTGGAGACGAGGAACACCGGGGAGCTGTTTTTT
TRBJ2-7 | - | TRBV5-4 | - | CATSPTATYEQYF | TGTGCCACCTCCCCGACAGCAACCTACGAGCAGTACTTC
TRBJ2-7 | - | TRBV30 | - | CAWSVDVQTSYEQYF | TGTGCCTGGAGTGTAGACGTACAGACCTCCTACGAGCAGTACTTC
TRBJ2-4 | - | TRBV4-3 | - | CASSQDNSGWGNIQYF | TGCGCCAGCAGCCAGGATAATTCAGGGTGGGGAAACATTCAGTACTTC
TRBJ2-1 | - | TRBV4-1 | - | CASSQGAAPRGGNEQFF | TGCGCCAGCAGCCAAGGCGCCGCGCCCCGAGGGGGCAATGAGCAGTTCTTC
TRBJ1-2 | - | TRBV29-1 | - | CSVAGQNYGYTF | TGCAGCGTGGCCGGACAGAACTATGGCTACACCTTC
TRBJ1-2 | - | TRBV30 | - | CAWSALTDGYTF | TGTGCCTGGAGTGCCCTGACAGATGGCTACACCTTC
TRBJ2-2 | - | TRBV4-1 | - | CASSQNNMGKGTGELFF | TGCGCCAGCAGCCAGAATAACATGGGAAAAGGGACCGGGGAGCTGTTTTTT
TRBJ2-5 | TRBD2 | TRBV7-9 | many | CASSPPKSLAVQETQYF | TGTGCCAGCAGCCCGCCAAAGTCTCTAGCGGTCCAAGAGACCCAGTACTTC
TRBJ2-1 | - | TRBV29-1 | - | CSVGIGQEQFF | TGCAGCGTTGGGATAGGGCAGGAGCAGTTCTTC
TRBJ2-1 | TRBD2 | TRBV5-1 | - | CASSLGTSGSRYNEQFF | TGCGCCAGCAGCCTAGGGACTAGCGGGAGTCGGTACAATGAGCAGTTCTTC
TRBJ2-1 | TRBD1 | TRBV5-4 | - | CASSLQGAVQFF | TGTGCCAGCAGCCTACAGGGGGCCGTGCAGTTCTTC
TRBJ2-7 | - | TRBV7-8 | - | CASSVTYEQYF | TGTGCCAGCAGCGTAACCTACGAGCAGTACTTC
TRBJ1-1 | - | TRBV5-6 | few | CASSYLNTEAFF | TGTGCCAGCAGCTACCTGAACACTGAAGCTTTCTTT
TRBJ2-5 | - | TRBV29-1 | - | CSVKNLVGETQYF | TGCAGCGTTAAGAACCTAGTAGGAGAGACCCAGTACTTC
TRBJ2-4 | - | TRBV28 | - | CASSFRGTAKNIQYF | TGTGCCAGCAGTTTCCGAGGGACAGCCAAAAACATTCAGTACTTC
TRBJ2-3 | - | TRBV7-3 | - | CASSLTGVTDTQYF | TGTGCCAGCAGCTTAACGGGGGTCACAGATACGCAGTATTTT
TRBJ2-1 | TRBD1 | TRBV28 | - | CASSSRGSSYNEQFF | TGTGCCAGCAGTTCCAGGGGGAGCTCCTACAATGAGCAGTTCTTC
TRBJ2-1 | - | TRBV27 | - | CASSFREPYNEQFF | TGTGCCAGCAGTTTTCGGGAGCCCTACAATGAGCAGTTCTTC
TRBJ2-1 | TRBD2 | TRBV6-6 | - | CASSYSMTGGYNEQFF | TGTGCCAGCAGTTACTCGATGACGGGGGGCTACAATGAGCAGTTCTTC
TRBJ2-7 | - | TRBV29-1 | - | CSVCPKVYEQYF | TGCAGCGTTTGCCCTAAAGTCTACGAGCAGTACTTC
TRBJ1-1 | - | TRBV19 | - | CASSIWTVNTEAFF | TGTGCCAGTAGTATTTGGACAGTGAACACTGAAGCTTTCTTT
TRBJ1-2 | - | TRBV13 | few | CASSLGLRGNHDGYTF | TGTGCCAGCAGCTTAGGCCTAAGGGGAAACCACGATGGCTACACCTTC
TRBJ2-5 | TRBD1 | TRBV2 | - | CASYPGQGLEETQYF | TGTGCCAGCTACCCCGGACAGGGTTTGGAAGAGACCCAGTACTTC
TRBJ2-2 | TRBD2 | TRBV2 | - | CASSAVAGGRSGELFF | TGTGCCAGCAGTGCCGTAGCGGGGGGGCGAAGCGGGGAGCTGTTTTTT
TRBJ1-2 | - | TRBV29-1 | once | CSVDQGYYGYTF | TGCAGCGTTGACCAGGGGTACTATGGCTACACCTTC
TRBJ2-1 | TRBD2 | TRBV14 | - | CASSPYLAGSYNEQFF | TGTGCCAGCAGCCCCTACCTAGCGGGTTCTTACAATGAGCAGTTCTTC
TRBJ2-1 | - | TRBV23-1 | few | CASSQSGLLSSNEQFF | TGCGCCAGCAGTCAGTCAGGACTCTTAAGCAGCAATGAGCAGTTCTTC
TRBJ1-1 | - | TRBV21-1 | few | CASSRNRGGHANTEAFF | TGTGCCAGCAGCAGGAACAGGGGGGGACACGCAAACACTGAAGCTTTCTTT
TRBJ1-1 | - | TRBV7-9 | few | CASSPSLMMNTEAFF | TGTGCCAGCAGCCCCTCCCTGATGATGAACACTGAAGCTTTCTTT
TRBJ2-7 | - | TRBV9 | - | CASSAQGYEQYF | TGTGCCAGCAGCGCCCAGGGCTACGAGCAGTACTTC
TRBJ1-2 | TRBD1 | TRBV2 | few | CASKADRVTEGYTF | TGTGCCAGCAAGGCGGACAGGGTCACTGAGGGCTACACCTTC
TRBJ2-3 | - | TRBV5-6 | few | CASSSNRRDTQYF | TGTGCCAGCAGCTCAAACAGAAGGGATACGCAGTATTTT
TRBJ2-5 | TRBD1 | TRBV5-1 | - | CASSLTGAFEETQYF | TGCGCCAGCAGCTTGACAGGGGCCTTTGAAGAGACCCAGTACTTC
TRBJ1-2 | - | TRBV9 | - | CASSVVASGIANYGYTF | TGTGCCAGCAGCGTAGTGGCCAGCGGCATAGCTAACTATGGCTACACCTTC
TRBJ2-5 | - | TRBV5-1 | - | CASLTSEETQYF | TGCGCCAGCCTTACTAGTGAAGAGACCCAGTACTTC
TRBJ1-2 | TRBD1 | TRBV5-6 | - | CASSHRTGGYYGYTF | TGTGCCAGCAGCCACAGGACAGGGGGTTACTATGGCTACACCTTC
TRBJ1-2 | TRBD1 | TRBV14 | - | CASSQDGGQGFGTF | TGTGCCAGCAGCCAAGATGGGGGACAGGGATTTGGCACCTTC
TRBJ1-1 | - | TRBV29-1 | - | CSVKIGLMNTEAFF | TGCAGCGTTAAGATAGGACTGATGAACACTGAAGCTTTCTTT